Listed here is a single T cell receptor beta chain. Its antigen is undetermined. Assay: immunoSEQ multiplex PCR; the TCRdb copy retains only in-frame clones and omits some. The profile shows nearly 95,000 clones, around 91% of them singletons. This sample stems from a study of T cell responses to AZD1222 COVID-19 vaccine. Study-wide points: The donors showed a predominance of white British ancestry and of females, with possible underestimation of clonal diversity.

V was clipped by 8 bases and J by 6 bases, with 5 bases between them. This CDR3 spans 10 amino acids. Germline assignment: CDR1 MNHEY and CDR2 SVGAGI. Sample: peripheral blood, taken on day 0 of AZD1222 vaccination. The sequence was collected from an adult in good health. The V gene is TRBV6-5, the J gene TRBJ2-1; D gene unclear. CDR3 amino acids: CASRRNEQFF. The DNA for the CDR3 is TGTGCCAGCCGACGCAATGAGCAGTTCTTC.